This T cell receptor beta chain came from a study of T cell responses to AZD1222 COVID-19 vaccine. Study-level findings and limits: After two AZD1222 doses, spike-specific TCR breadth and depth rose versus day 0. Nearly half of spike-specific TCRs reportedly go after variant regions that carry no mutations.

Here immunoSEQ multiplex PCR was the method, and the copy in TCRdb shows in-frame clones only, minus some. Among more than 150,000 clones, 90% to 95% were seen once, and the ten largest hold approximately 9.6%. In regard to this clone: Its target is not known.

Germline V gene sequence: CDR1 SGHDN, CDR2 FVKESK. The CDR3 contains 14 residues. The V end was cut by 0 bases, the J end by 3 bases, with 7 bases between. The chain is built from TRBV14 and TRBJ2-3, with D perhaps matching TRBD1 (6 bases). Sequences were derived from peripheral blood, sampled on day 0 of AZD1222 vaccination. The receptor's source is an adult in good health. CDR3 amino acids: CASSQDRGTDTQYF. The CDR3 DNA reads as TGTGCCAGCAGCCAAGACAGGGGAACAGATACGCAGTATTTT.